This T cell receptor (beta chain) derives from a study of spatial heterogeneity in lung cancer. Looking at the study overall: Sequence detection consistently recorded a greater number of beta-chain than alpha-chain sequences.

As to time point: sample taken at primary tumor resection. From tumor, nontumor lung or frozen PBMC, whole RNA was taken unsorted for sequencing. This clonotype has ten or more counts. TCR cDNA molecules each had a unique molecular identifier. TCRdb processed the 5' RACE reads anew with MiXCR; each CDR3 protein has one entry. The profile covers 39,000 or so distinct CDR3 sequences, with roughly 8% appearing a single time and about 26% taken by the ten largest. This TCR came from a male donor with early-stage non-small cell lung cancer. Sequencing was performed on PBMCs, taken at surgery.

CDR3: CASSLSSGWSNEQFF. CDR3 in DNA: TGTGCCAGCAGTTTATCGAGCGGCTGGAGCAATGAGCAGTTCTTC. The chain carries TRBV27 and TRBJ2-1, with D possibly TRBD2 on 5 matching bases. Germline loops: CDR1 MNHEY, CDR2 SMNVEV (reference sequence). Trimming shortened V by 0 bases and J by 6 bases, and 12 bases separated the two germline ends. This CDR3 contains 15 residues.